These 27 T cell receptor beta chains originate from one sample sequenced in a study of response to subunit inactivated influenza vaccine. TCRdb reanalysed the RT-PCR reads using MiXCR and keeps one entry per CDR3 protein. The table lists about 650,000 distinct CDR3 sequences, approximately 15% of them singletons. Sequencing was performed on PBMCs from blood, taken 11 to 12 days after vaccination. The origin of the receptors is a man aged 45 to 65 who received an inactivated influenza vaccine.

The chain couples TRBV7-6 to TRBJ1-4, with D hard to call. The CDR3 runs 14 residues. Trimming took off 4 bases at V and 8 bases at J, with 14 bases between the two ends. Per the germline V gene, CDR1 is SGHVS and CDR2 is FNYEAQ. The CDR3 here is CASSSRSFGEKLFF. Written as DNA, the CDR3 is TGTGCCAGCAGCTCACGGAGTTTTGGGGAAAAACTGTTTTTT.

The chain links TRBV24-1 to TRBJ2-5, with unresolved D. Germline V gene sequence: CDR1 KGHDR, CDR2 SFDVKD. V was cut by 5 bases and J by 0 bases, with 9 bases left in between. The CDR3 sequence is 14 residues long. The CDR3 sequence: CATSVGSYQETQYF. In DNA form, the CDR3 reads TGTGCCACCAGTGTAGGCTCGTACCAAGAGACCCAGTACTTC.

V and J are TRBV12-3 or TRBV12-4 and TRBJ1-6; D call uncertain. V lost 6 bases and J 14 bases, leaving 17 bases between the germline ends. The CDR3 is made up of 13 amino acids. CDR3 DNA: TGTGCCAGCAGCCACTCGACTCAAAGGACCCTCCACTTT. Its protein product is CASSHSTQRTLHF.

This clonotype has more than one count but fewer than ten. The chain joins TRBV6-2 or TRBV6-3 to TRBJ2-3, with TRBD2 identical over 11 bases. The J segment lost 1 base and the V segment lost 2 bases, leaving 14 bases of the junction unmatched. The CDR3 runs to 20 residues. Germline lookup yields CDR1 MNHEY and CDR2 SVGEGT. The CDR3 here is CASSYIQRHRLAGRTDTQYF. The CDR3 DNA is TGTGCCAGCAGTTACATTCAGCGTCACAGACTAGCGGGGCGCACAGATACGCAGTATTTT.

The chain uses TRBV20-1 and TRBJ2-3, with D possibly matching TRBD2 (6 bases). The CDR3 consists of 13 residues. Germline values: CDR1 DFQATT, CDR2 SNEGSKA (reference sequence). The CDR3 sequence: CSGGGEYTDTQYF. The CDR3 region has the DNA TGCAGCGGAGGAGGGGAGTATACAGATACGCAGTATTTT.

A few counts support this clonotype. J is TRBJ1-1 and V is TRBV2; D perhaps matches TRBD1 (6 bases). The ends were cut back, 6 bases at V and 4 bases at J, with 15 bases in the middle. Germline V gene sequence: CDR1 SNHLY, CDR2 FYNNEI. The CDR3 loop spans 14 amino acids. Here the CDR3 DNA reads TGTGCCAGCAGCCTCGTATCCAGGGGCACTGAAGCTTTCTTT. Translation gives CASSLVSRGTEAFF.

V usage is TRBV18 and J usage is TRBJ2-5; 7 positions match TRBD2. CDR3 length: 15 amino acids. CDR1 is KGHSH and CDR2 is LQKENI in the germline V gene. V shed 2 bases and J 1 base; nucleotides not matched to a gene: 4. The CDR3 protein is CASSPYLAAQETQYF. In DNA form, the CDR3 reads TGTGCCAGCTCACCATACCTAGCGGCCCAAGAGACCCAGTACTTC.

The genes are TRBV5-1 and TRBJ2-2; D perhaps matches TRBD2 (5 bases). The CDR3 has 16 amino acids. V was cut by 5 bases and J by 4 bases, with 18 bases left in between. CDR1 and CDR2 from the germline V gene are SGHRS and YFSETQ. Here the CDR3 reads CASSPGLGVSTGELFF. CDR3 bases: TGCGCCAGCAGTCCAGGACTGGGCGTTTCCACCGGGGAGCTGTTTTTT.

The CDR3 bases are TGTGCCAGCACCTGGCCACTAGCGGGTACAGATACGCAGTATTTT. Encoded protein: CASTWPLAGTDTQYF. The chain joins TRBV6-1 to TRBJ2-3, with 9 bases that match TRBD2. Germline V gene lookup returns CDR1 MNHNS and CDR2 SASEGT. CDR3 length: 15 residues. The ends lost 7 bases at V and 3 bases at J; junction bases unmatched: 8.

V usage is TRBV7-2 and J usage is TRBJ2-7; no clear D. The V gene lost 1 base and the J gene lost 3 bases, with 7 bases spanning the gap. In germline, CDR1 is SGHTA, CDR2 FQGNSA. This CDR3 region has 13 residues. The CDR3 DNA is TGTGCCAGCAGCTTAGAACATGGCTACGAGCAGTACTTC. Translated, it gives CASSLEHGYEQYF.

A few counts support this clonotype. This may be a read error: a much more frequent sequence differs by one nucleotide. The J gene is TRBJ2-7, the V gene TRBV6-5; a possible D gene is TRBD1 (6 bases). The CDR3 sequence is 11 residues long. In germline, CDR1 is MNHEY, CDR2 SVGAGI. V dropped 5 bases and J dropped 5 bases, with 7 bases sitting between them. The CDR3: CASSTGHEQYF. In DNA form, the CDR3 reads TGTGCCAGCAGTACAGGGCACGAGCAGTACTTC.

V gene TRBV5-1 combines with J gene TRBJ2-7; weak D call: TRBD2 (6 bases). CDR3 length: 15 amino acids. Trimming left V 5 bases short and J 3 bases short, with 18 bases between. Germline loops: CDR1 SGHRS, CDR2 YFSETQ. The CDR3 DNA is TGCGCCAGCAGGATTCTAGGGACTTCCCTCTACGAGCAGTACTTC. Its protein product is CASRILGTSLYEQYF.

This clonotype was recorded at least ten times. This chain uses TRBV7-2 with TRBJ2-1; weak D call: TRBD2 (7 bases). The germline gives CDR1 SGHTA, CDR2 FQGNSA. V lost 6 bases to trimming and J lost 5 bases, with 14 bases between them. The CDR3 runs 14 residues. CDR3 sequence reads: CASSPRGGHNEQFF. CDR3 coding DNA: TGTGCCAGCAGTCCTAGGGGGGGTCACAATGAGCAGTTCTTC.

The chain combines TRBV9 with TRBJ1-1; D gene uncertain. Between the trimmed V and J ends, which lost 3 bases and 2 bases, there was a span of 11 bases. CDR3 length: 14 residues. Germline CDR1 reads SGDLS; CDR2 reads YYNGEE. Written as DNA, the CDR3 is TGTGCCAGCAGCGGCCAGGACGGAAACACTGAAGCTTTCTTT. This codes for CASSGQDGNTEAFF.

The table lists this clonotype with a few counts. The chain links TRBV12-3 or TRBV12-4 to TRBJ2-7; no clear D gene. The V gene lost 2 bases and the J gene lost 2 bases, with 13 bases spanning the gap. The CDR3 is made up of 15 amino acids. CDR3 loop: CASSLISGAAYEQYF. CDR3 coding DNA: TGTGCCAGCAGTTTAATCTCGGGCGCGGCCTACGAGCAGTACTTC.

This clonotype was seen at least ten times. The J gene is TRBJ2-7, the V gene TRBV7-2; tentative D call: TRBD1 (5 bases). V was clipped by 5 bases and J by 2 bases, with 13 bases between them. Germline assignment: CDR1 SGHTA and CDR2 FQGNSA. The CDR3 sequence is 14 residues long. The CDR3 DNA reads TGTGCCAGCAGCCCCTCGATGGGGCCCTACGAGCAGTACTTC. This translates into CASSPSMGPYEQYF.

A few counts support this clonotype. The chain carries TRBV29-1 and TRBJ2-3; a weak D match, TRBD1 (6 bases). CDR1 SQVTM and CDR2 ANQGSEA come from the germline V gene. The ends were cut back, 4 bases at V and 0 bases at J, with 17 bases in the middle. The CDR3 runs to 16 residues. The CDR3 DNA follows: TGCAGCGTTGCAGGGGAGCCTCGTTATAGCACAGATACGCAGTATTTT. Translation gives CSVAGEPRYSTDTQYF.

V is TRBV30 and J is TRBJ1-5; no clear D gene. CDR3 length: 13 amino acids. V shed 0 bases and J shed 6 bases, with 9 bases lying between them. Germline CDR1 GTSNPN, CDR2 SVGIG (reference sequence). As DNA, the CDR3 is TGTGCCTGGAGTGTATCTGGTGGTCAGCCCCAGCATTTT. As protein: CAWSVSGGQPQHF.

This clonotype has a count of ten or more. This sequence joins TRBV5-1 and TRBJ2-4; 7 nucleotides agree with TRBD1. V shed 2 bases, J shed 0 bases, and the junction held 5 bases outside the gene matches. Germline CDR1 reads SGHRS; CDR2 reads YFSETQ. The CDR3 runs to 16 residues. Written as DNA, the CDR3 is TGCGCCAGCAGCTTATGGGACAGCCGAGCCAAAAACATTCAGTACTTC. Its translation: CASSLWDSRAKNIQYF.

This clonotype was recorded at least ten times. The rearrangement uses TRBV12-3 or TRBV12-4 and TRBJ1-4; D is unclear. Trimming stripped 6 bases from V and 7 bases from J, with 6 bases between. There are 11 residues in the CDR3. The CDR3 reads CASSLGEKLFF. The CDR3 bases are TGTGCCAGCAGCTTGGGTGAAAAACTGTTTTTT.

This clonotype came up a few times. V is TRBV6-1 and J is TRBJ2-3; D perhaps matches TRBD2 (6 bases). CDR1 MNHNS and CDR2 SASEGT come from the germline V gene. This CDR3 is 15 amino acids long. Deletions cut 1 base from V and 1 base from J, with 9 bases between. The CDR3 spells CASSEGGLRTDTQYF. CDR3 coding DNA: TGTGCCAGCAGTGAAGGGGGACTTCGCACAGATACGCAGTATTTT.

The chain is built from TRBV7-3 and TRBJ2-7; perhaps TRBD1 as D (6 bases). CDR3 length: 13 amino acids. V was trimmed by 2 bases and J by 5 bases, leaving 10 bases between them. Germline CDR1 is SGHTA and CDR2 is FQGTGA. The CDR3, as DNA: TGTGCCAGCAGCTTAGGGACACTCCACGAGCAGTACTTC. Its translation is CASSLGTLHEQYF.

The chain employs TRBV12-5 and TRBJ2-3, with D possibly being TRBD2 (6 bases). Germline-derived CDR1 and CDR2 are LGHNT and FRNRAP. The length of the CDR3 is 16 residues. Trimming left V 0 bases short and J 0 bases short, with 10 bases between. The CDR3 spells CASGLVLGGSTDTQYF. The DNA for the CDR3 is TGTGCTAGTGGTTTGGTACTTGGGGGGAGCACAGATACGCAGTATTTT.

This clonotype came up many times. CDR3 amino acids: CASSPTASGAHNQYF. The CDR3 DNA reads TGTGCCAGCTCCCCTACCGCTAGCGGGGCCCACAATCAGTACTTC. The rearrangement uses TRBV18 and TRBJ2-7, with 9 bases identical to TRBD2. This CDR3 is built from 15 residues. CDR1 and CDR2 from the germline V gene are KGHSH and LQKENI. With 6 bases clipped from V and 10 bases from J, the junction kept 16 bases outside the gene matches.

The chain recombines TRBV13 with TRBJ1-6, with D possibly matching TRBD1 (6 bases). The CDR3 covers 13 residues. Germline values: CDR1 PRHDT, CDR2 FYEKMQ (reference sequence). Trimming stripped 6 bases from V and 10 bases from J, with 13 bases between. The CDR3 reads CASRWGRGSPLHF. In DNA, the CDR3 is TGTGCCAGCAGATGGGGGCGGGGCTCACCCCTCCACTTT.

In its sample, this clonotype was seen a few times. The chain is built from TRBV20-1 and TRBJ2-3; 12 nucleotides align to TRBD2. Germline V gives CDR1 DFQATT, CDR2 SNEGSKA (reference sequence). The CDR3 totals 15 residues. J was trimmed by 5 bases and V by 5 bases; bases with no gene match: 8. The CDR3 sequence is CSADPSGRARDTQYF. CDR3 nucleotides: TGCAGTGCTGACCCTAGCGGGAGGGCCAGAGATACGCAGTATTTT.

This clonotype was seen only a few times. This chain uses TRBV12-3 or TRBV12-4 with TRBJ2-1; 7 positions match TRBD1. Trimming removed 6 bases from V and 5 bases from J; junction bases left unmatched: 10. The CDR3 has 15 amino acids. CDR3 sequence (DNA): TGTGCCAGCAGATACCACAGGGGCATCAACAATGAGCAGTTCTTC. Protein product: CASRYHRGINNEQFF.